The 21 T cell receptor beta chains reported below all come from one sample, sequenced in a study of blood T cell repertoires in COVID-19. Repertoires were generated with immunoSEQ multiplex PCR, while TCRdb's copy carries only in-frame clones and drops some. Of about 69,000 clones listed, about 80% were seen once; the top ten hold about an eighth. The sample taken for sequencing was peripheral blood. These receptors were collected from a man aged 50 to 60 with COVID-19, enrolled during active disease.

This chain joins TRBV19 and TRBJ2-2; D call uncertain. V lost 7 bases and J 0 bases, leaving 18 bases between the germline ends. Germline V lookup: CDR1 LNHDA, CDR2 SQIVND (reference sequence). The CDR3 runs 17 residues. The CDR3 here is CASTSDTTTTNTGELFF. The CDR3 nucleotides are TGTGCCAGTACCTCGGATACGACAACCACGAACACCGGGGAGCTGTTTTTT. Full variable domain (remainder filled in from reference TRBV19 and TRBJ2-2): DGGITQSPKYLFRKEGQNVTLSCEQNLNHDAMYWYRQDPGQGLRLIYYSQIVNDFQKGDIAEGYSVSREKKESFPLTVTSAQKNPTAFYLCASTSDTTTTNTGELFFGEGSRLTVL.

In DNA form, the CDR3 reads TGCGCCAGCAGCCAAGATTTAGGGAGAGGGAACACTGAAGCTTTCTTT. It codes for CASSQDLGRGNTEAFF. The V and J genes are TRBV4-3 and TRBJ1-1; D is ambiguous. The V end lost 0 bases, the J end lost 1 base, and 12 bases lay between the germline ends. Germline V lookup: CDR1 LGHNA, CDR2 YSLEER. There are 16 residues in the CDR3.

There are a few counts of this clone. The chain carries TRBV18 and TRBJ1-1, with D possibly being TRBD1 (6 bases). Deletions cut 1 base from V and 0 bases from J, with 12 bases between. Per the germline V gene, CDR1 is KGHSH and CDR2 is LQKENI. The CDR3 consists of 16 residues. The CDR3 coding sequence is TGTGCCAGCTCACCACTCGAGGGGGGGATGAACACTGAAGCTTTCTTT. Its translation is CASSPLEGGMNTEAFF.

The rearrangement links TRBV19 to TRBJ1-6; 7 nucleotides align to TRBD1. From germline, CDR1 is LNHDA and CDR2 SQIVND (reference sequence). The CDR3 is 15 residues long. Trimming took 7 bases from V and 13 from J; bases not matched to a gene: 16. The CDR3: CASKGQSNSLGPLHF. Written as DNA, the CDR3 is TGTGCCAGTAAGGGACAGAGCAATTCCTTGGGGCCCCTCCACTTT.

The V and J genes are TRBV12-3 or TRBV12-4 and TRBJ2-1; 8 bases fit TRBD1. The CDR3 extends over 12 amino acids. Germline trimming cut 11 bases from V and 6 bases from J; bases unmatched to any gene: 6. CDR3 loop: CAGGQGGNEQFF. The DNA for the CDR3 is TGTGCCGGAGGACAGGGTGGCAATGAGCAGTTCTTC.

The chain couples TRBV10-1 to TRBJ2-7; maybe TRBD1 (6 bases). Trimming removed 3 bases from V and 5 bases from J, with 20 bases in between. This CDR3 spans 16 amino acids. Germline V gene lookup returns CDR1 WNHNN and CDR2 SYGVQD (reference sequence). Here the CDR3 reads CASSDRTTTGIDEQYF. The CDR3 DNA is TGCGCCAGCAGTGACCGAACTACTACAGGGATCGACGAGCAGTACTTC.

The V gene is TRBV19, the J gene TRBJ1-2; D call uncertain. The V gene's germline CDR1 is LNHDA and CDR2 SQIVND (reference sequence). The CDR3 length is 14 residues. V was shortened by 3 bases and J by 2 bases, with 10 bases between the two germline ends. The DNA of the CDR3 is TGTGCCAGTAGTATCGGAGAGATAAACTATGGCTACACCTTC. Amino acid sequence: CASSIGEINYGYTF.

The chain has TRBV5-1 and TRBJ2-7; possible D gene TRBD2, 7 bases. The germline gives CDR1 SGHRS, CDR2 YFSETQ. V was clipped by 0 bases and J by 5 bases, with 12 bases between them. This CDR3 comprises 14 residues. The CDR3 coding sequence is TGCGCCAGCAGCTTGGCCAACGGGGGGCACGAGCAGTACTTC. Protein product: CASSLANGGHEQYF.

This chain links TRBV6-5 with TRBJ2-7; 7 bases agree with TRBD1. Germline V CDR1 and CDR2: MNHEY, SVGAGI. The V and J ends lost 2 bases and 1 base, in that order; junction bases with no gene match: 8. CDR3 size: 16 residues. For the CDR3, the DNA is TGTGCCAGCAGTTACGATCCGGGACAGCCATCCTACGAGCAGTACTTC. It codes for CASSYDPGQPSYEQYF.

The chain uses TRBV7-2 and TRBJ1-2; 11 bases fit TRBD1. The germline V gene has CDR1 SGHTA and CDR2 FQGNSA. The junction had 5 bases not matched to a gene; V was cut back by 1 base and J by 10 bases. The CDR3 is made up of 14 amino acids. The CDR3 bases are TGTGCCAGCAGCTTAGTTGGACAGGGGGCCCTCTACACCTTC. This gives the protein CASSLVGQGALYTF.

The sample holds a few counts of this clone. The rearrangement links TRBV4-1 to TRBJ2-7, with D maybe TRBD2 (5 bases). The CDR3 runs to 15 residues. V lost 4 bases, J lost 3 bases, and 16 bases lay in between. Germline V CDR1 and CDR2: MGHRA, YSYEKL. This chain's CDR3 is CASSRDTAEGYEQYF. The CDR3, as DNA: TGCGCCAGCAGCCGCGACACAGCGGAAGGCTACGAGCAGTACTTC.

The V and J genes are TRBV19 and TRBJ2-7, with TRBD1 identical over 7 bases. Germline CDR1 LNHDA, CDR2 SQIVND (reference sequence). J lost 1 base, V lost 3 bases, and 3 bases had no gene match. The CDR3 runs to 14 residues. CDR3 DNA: TGTGCCAGTAGTATGACAGGGAGATCCTACGAGCAGTACTTC. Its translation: CASSMTGRSYEQYF.

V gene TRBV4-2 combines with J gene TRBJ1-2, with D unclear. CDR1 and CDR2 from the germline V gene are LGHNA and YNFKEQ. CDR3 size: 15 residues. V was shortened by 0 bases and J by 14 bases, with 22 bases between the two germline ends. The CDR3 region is CASSQEFGQATMRTF. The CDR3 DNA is TGTGCCAGCAGCCAAGAGTTCGGCCAGGCGACTATGAGGACCTTC.

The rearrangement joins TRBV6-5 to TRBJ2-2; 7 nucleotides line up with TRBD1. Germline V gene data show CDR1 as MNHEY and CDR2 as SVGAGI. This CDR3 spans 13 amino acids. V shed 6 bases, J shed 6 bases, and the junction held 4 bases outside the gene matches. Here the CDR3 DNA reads TGTGCCAGCAGCGACAGGGTCTCCGGGGAGCTGTTTTTT. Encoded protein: CASSDRVSGELFF.

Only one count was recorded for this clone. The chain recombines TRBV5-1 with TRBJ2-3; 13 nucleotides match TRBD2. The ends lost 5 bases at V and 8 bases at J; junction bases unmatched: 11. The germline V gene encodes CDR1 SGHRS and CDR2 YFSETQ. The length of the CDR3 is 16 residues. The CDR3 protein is CASSQTGLAGRVTQYF. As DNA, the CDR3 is TGCGCCAGCAGTCAAACGGGACTAGCGGGGCGAGTTACGCAGTATTTT.

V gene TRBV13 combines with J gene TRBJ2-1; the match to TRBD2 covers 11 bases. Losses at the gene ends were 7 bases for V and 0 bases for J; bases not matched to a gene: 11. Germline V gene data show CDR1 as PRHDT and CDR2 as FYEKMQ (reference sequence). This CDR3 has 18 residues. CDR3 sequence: CASTLPLAGGGSYNEQFF. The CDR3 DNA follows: TGTGCCAGCACCCTCCCGCTAGCGGGGGGTGGCTCCTACAATGAGCAGTTCTTC.

Here the CDR3 reads CAWSGTQGYTQYF. The CDR3, as DNA: TGTGCCTGGAGTGGAACTCAGGGTTATACGCAGTATTTT. The J gene is TRBJ2-3, the V gene TRBV30; TRBD1 might be the D (5 bases). This CDR3 contains 13 residues. Germline V gene data show CDR1 as GTSNPN and CDR2 as SVGIG (reference sequence). V lost 1 base to trimming and J lost 7 bases, with 12 bases between them.

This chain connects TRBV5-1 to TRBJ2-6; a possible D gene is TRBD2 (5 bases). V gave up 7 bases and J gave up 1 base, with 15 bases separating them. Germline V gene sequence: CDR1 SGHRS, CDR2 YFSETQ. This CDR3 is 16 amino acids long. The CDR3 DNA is TGCGCCAGCCAGTACGGGGTAAGGTCTGGGGCCAACGTCCTGACTTTC. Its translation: CASQYGVRSGANVLTF.

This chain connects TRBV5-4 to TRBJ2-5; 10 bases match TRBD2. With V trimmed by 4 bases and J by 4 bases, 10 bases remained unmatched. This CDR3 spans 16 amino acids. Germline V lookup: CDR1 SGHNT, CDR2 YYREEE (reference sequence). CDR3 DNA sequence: TGTGCCAGCAGCCCCCCGGAAGCGGGGGGGCGAGAGACCCAGTACTTC. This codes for CASSPPEAGGRETQYF.

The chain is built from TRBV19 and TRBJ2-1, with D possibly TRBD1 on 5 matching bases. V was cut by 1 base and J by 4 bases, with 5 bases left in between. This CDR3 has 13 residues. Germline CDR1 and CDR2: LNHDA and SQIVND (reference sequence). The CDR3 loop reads CASSIAGYNEQFF. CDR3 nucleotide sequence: TGTGCCAGTAGTATAGCAGGGTACAATGAGCAGTTCTTC.

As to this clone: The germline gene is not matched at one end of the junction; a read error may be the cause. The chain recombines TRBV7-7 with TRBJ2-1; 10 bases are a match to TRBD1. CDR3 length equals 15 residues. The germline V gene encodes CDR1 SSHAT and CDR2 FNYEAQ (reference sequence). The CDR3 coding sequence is TGTGCTAGCAGCCGGGACAGGGGATCCTACAATGAGCAGTTCTTC. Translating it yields CASSRDRGSYNEQFF.